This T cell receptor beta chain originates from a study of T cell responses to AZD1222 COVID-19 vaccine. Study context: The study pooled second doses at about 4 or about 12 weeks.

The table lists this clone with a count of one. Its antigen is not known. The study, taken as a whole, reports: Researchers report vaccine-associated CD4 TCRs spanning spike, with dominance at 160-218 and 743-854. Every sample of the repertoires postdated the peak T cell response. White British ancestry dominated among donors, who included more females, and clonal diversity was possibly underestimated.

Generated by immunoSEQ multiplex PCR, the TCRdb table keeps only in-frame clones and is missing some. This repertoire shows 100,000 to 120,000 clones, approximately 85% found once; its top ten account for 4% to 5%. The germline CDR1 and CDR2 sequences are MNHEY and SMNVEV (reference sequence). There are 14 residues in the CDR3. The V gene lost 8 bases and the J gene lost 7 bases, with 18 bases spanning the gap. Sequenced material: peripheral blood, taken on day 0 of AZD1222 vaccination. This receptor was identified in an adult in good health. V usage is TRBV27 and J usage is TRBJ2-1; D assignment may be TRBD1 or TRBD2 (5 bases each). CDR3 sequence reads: CASARDRGRNEQFF. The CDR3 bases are TGTGCCAGCGCCCGGGACCGGGGACGTAATGAGCAGTTCTTC.